Below are 13 T cell receptor beta chains sequenced from a single sample in a study of human T cells and chemical hapten exposure (dated by TCRdb to 2020 to 2022). According to the study, the label for this sample's time point signals: patch test 3, about 24 weeks after DPC sensitization. Interpreted using the paper, the treatment or condition label stands for: therapeutic diphenylcyclopropenone sensitization with weekly scalp DPC. The library was built by means of RACE. The sample was run on a NextSeq 500. TCRdb handled the public reads itself, with Q25 trimming in fastp and clone calling in MiXCR, and kept productive beta chains. Duplicate CDR3 protein sequences are folded into a single record with the most common DNA and genes. The sample contains roughly 53,000 distinct CDR3 sequences, more than 9.5% of them found a single time. Around 16% of the sample goes to the ten largest clones. The sample here was whole blood, taken in connection with sensitization to the hapten diphenylcyclopropenone (DPC). The receptor set was obtained from a woman in her forties with alopecia areata. Some clones in this sample may be carry-over from other donors' samples.

In its sample, this clonotype was seen a few times. V gene TRBV29-1 combines with J gene TRBJ2-3; TRBD2 might be the D (5 bases). Germline V gene sequence: CDR1 SQVTM, CDR2 ANQGSEA. CDR3 length: 13 amino acids. The V gene lost 5 bases and the J gene lost 4 bases, with 13 bases spanning the gap. The DNA for the CDR3 is TGCAGCGTTCGGCTAGTTAGCGCAGATACGCAGTATTTT. Residues: CSVRLVSADTQYF.

In its sample, this clonotype was seen a few times. The gene calls are TRBV7-2 and TRBJ2-7, with D perhaps matching TRBD2 (6 bases). The length of the CDR3 is 20 residues. Germline CDR1 is SGHTA and CDR2 is FQGNSA. V shed 5 bases and J shed 3 bases, with 32 bases lying between them. CDR3 DNA sequence: TGTGCCAGCAGCCCGCGCGCAGGGAGGACTTGGGAAATGTATTTCTACGAGCAGTACTTC. It specifies CASSPRAGRTWEMYFYEQYF. The variable domain in full, with the rest retrieved from reference TRBV7-2 and TRBJ2-7, is GAGVSQSPSNKVTEKGKDVELRCDPISGHTALYWYRQSLGQGLEFLIYFQGNSAPDKSGLPSDRFSAERTGGSVSTLTIQRTQQEDSAVYLCASSPRAGRTWEMYFYEQYFGPGTRLTVT.

The chain carries TRBV12-3 or TRBV12-4 and TRBJ2-7; no definite D call. The V end lost 2 bases, the J end lost 3 bases, and 17 bases lay between the germline ends. The CDR3 runs to 16 residues. The CDR3 here is CASSLLLSDFDYEQYF. In nucleotides, the CDR3 is TGTGCCAGCAGTTTATTGTTAAGCGACTTCGACTACGAGCAGTACTTC.

Ten or more counts support this clonotype. This chain uses TRBV29-1 with TRBJ2-2; D is unclear. The CDR3 is 12 amino acids. Germline V lookup: CDR1 SQVTM, CDR2 ANQGSEA. V shed 4 bases and J shed 7 bases, with 10 bases lying between them. The CDR3 nucleotides read TGCAGCGTTGGGGCATTCGGCGGGGAGCTGTTTTTT. This sequence encodes CSVGAFGGELFF.

This clonotype was detected ten times or more. The V and J genes are TRBV3-1 and TRBJ1-2, with unresolved D. The CDR3 length is 11 residues. Germline V gene data show CDR1 as LGHDT and CDR2 as YNNKEL (reference sequence). Trimming shortened V by 5 bases and J by 5 bases, and 6 bases separated the two germline ends. The CDR3 spells CASSVGYGYTF. CDR3 in DNA: TGTGCCAGCAGCGTCGGATATGGCTACACCTTC.

The chain links TRBV10-3 to TRBJ1-4; a weak D match, TRBD1 (6 bases). Germline V gene sequence: CDR1 ENHRY, CDR2 SYGVKD. Trimming took 8 bases from V and 8 from J, leaving 15 bases between them. The CDR3 extends over 13 amino acids. The CDR3 reads CAIRGGLGEKLFF. For the CDR3, the DNA is TGTGCCATCCGAGGGGGGCTAGGCGAAAAACTGTTTTTT.

This clonotype has just a few counts. The CDR3 here is CASSDGVSPLHF. Here the CDR3 DNA reads TGTGCCAGCAGCGACGGGGTCTCACCCCTCCACTTT. V and J are TRBV9 and TRBJ1-6; D ambiguous. The CDR3 has 12 residues. Trimming pared 3 bases from V and 10 bases from J, leaving 8 bases between. Germline assignment: CDR1 SGDLS and CDR2 YYNGEE.

This clonotype was detected only a few times. J is TRBJ2-1 and V is TRBV4-3; perhaps TRBD2 as D (6 bases). V was shortened by 1 base and J by 0 bases, with 10 bases between the two germline ends. Germline V lookup: CDR1 LGHNA, CDR2 YSLEER. The CDR3 has 16 amino acids. The CDR3 DNA sequence: TGCGCCAGCAGCCAAGTAGCGGACCCCTCCTACAATGAGCAGTTCTTC. Amino acid sequence: CASSQVADPSYNEQFF.

This clonotype has at least ten counts. This rearrangement joins TRBV7-8 to TRBJ1-4; 8 bases map to TRBD1. Germline V gene lookup returns CDR1 SGHVS and CDR2 FQNEAQ. The length of the CDR3 is 14 residues. V lost 1 base, J lost 8 bases, and 3 bases stayed unmatched. Here the CDR3 reads CASSLGDRREKLFF. The CDR3 DNA reads as TGTGCCAGCAGCTTAGGGGACAGGCGGGAAAAACTGTTTTTT.

The V call is TRBV30, the J call TRBJ1-5, with D hard to call. The V end lost 0 bases, the J end lost 4 bases, and 10 bases lay between the germline ends. Germline V CDR1 and CDR2: GTSNPN, SVGIG (reference sequence). The CDR3 covers 14 residues. The CDR3 spells CAWSVLGINQPQHF. In DNA form, the CDR3 reads TGTGCCTGGAGTGTACTGGGAATTAATCAGCCCCAGCATTTT.

This clonotype has at least ten counts. CDR3 protein: CASSELNTEAFF. In DNA, the CDR3 is TGTGCCAGCAGTGAACTTAACACTGAAGCTTTCTTT. The rearrangement links TRBV6-1 to TRBJ1-1; D remains unclear. V shed 2 bases and J shed 2 bases, with 3 bases lying between them. Germline CDR1 reads MNHNS; CDR2 reads SASEGT. There are 12 residues in the CDR3.

The chain combines TRBV9 with TRBJ2-5; D is unclear. CDR1 is SGDLS and CDR2 is YYNGEE in the germline V gene. The germline V and J ends were trimmed by 4 bases and 2 bases, with 9 bases remaining between them. The CDR3 runs to 13 residues. The DNA of the CDR3 is TGTGCCAGCAGCTCCCGGTATCAAGAGACCCAGTACTTC. Residues: CASSSRYQETQYF.

This clonotype was seen ten or more times. This chain joins TRBV18 and TRBJ2-7; possibly TRBD2 for D (5 bases). CDR1 is KGHSH, CDR2 LQKENI, per germline. This CDR3 has 13 amino acids. V was pared by 3 bases and J by 11 bases, with 17 bases between. Here the CDR3 reads CASSPSPDAGEYF. The CDR3 region has the DNA TGTGCCAGCTCACCGAGTCCGGATGCCGGGGAGTACTTC.